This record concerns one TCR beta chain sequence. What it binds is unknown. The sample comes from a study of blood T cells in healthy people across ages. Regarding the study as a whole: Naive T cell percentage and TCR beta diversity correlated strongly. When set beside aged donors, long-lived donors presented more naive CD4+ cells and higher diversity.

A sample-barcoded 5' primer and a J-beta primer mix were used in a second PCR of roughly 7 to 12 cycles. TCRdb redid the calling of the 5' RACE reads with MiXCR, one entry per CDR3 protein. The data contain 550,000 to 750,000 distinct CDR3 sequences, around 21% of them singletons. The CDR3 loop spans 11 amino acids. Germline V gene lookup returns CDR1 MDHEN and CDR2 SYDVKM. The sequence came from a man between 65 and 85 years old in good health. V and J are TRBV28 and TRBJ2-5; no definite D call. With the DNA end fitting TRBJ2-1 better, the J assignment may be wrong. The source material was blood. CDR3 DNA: TGTGCCAGCAGTTTTATGAATGAGCAGTTCTTC. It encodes CASSFMNEQFF.